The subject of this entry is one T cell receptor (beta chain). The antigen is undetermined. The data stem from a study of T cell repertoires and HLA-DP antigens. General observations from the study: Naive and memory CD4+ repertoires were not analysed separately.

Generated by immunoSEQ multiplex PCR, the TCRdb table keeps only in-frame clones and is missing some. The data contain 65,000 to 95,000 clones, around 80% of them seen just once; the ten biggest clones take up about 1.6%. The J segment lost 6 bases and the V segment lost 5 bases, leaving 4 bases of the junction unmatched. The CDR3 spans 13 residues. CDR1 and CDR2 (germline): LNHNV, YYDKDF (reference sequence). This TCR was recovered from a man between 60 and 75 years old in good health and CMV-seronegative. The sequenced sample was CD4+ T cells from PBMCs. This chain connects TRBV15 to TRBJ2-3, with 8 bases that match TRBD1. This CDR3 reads CATSLDRGDTQYF. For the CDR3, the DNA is TGTGCCACCAGCCTAGACAGGGGTGATACGCAGTATTTT.